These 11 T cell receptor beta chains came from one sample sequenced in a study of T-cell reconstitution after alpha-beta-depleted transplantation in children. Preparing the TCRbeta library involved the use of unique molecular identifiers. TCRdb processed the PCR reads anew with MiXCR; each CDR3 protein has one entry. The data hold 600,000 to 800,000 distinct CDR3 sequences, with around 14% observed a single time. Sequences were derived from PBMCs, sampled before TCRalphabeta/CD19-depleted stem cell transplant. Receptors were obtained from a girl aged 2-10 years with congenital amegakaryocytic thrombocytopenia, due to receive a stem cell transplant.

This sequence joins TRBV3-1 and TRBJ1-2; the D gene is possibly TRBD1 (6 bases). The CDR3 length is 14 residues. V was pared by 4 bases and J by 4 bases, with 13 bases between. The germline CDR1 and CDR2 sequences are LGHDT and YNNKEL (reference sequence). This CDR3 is CASSPPTGFYGYTF. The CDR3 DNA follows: TGTGCCAGCAGCCCTCCAACAGGGTTCTATGGCTACACCTTC.

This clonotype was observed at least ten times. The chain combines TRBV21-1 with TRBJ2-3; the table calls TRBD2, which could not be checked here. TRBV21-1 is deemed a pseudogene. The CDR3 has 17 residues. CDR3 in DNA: TGTGCCAGCACCAAAGAGGAGGCTAGCCGCTTCACAGATACGCAGTATTTT. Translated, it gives CASTKEEASRFTDTQYF.

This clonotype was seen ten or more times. The chain's CDR3 is CASSVDRPNYGYTF. CDR3 coding DNA: TGCGCCAGCAGCGTGGACAGACCTAACTATGGCTACACCTTC. The V gene is TRBV5-1, the J gene TRBJ1-2, with D perhaps TRBD1 (6 bases). The CDR3 sequence is 14 residues long. V was shortened by 4 bases and J by 0 bases, with 10 bases between the two germline ends. Per the germline V gene, CDR1 is SGHRS and CDR2 is YFSETQ.

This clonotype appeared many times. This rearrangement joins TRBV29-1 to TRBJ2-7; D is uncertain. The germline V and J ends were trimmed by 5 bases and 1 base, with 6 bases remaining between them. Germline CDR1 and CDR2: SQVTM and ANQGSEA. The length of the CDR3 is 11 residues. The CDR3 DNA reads TGCAGCGTTTTCACATCCTACGAGCAGTACTTC. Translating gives CSVFTSYEQYF.

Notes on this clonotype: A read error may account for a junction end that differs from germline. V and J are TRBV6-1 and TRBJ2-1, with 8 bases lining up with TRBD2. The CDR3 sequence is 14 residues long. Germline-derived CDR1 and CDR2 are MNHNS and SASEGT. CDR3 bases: TGTGCCAGCGCGGAGGTAGCGGGGAACAATGAGCCGTTCTTC. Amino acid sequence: CASAEVAGNNEPFF.

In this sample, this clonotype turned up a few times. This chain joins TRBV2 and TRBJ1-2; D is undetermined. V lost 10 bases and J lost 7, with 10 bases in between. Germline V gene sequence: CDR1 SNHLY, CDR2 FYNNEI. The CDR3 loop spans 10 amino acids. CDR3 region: CAKIARGYTF. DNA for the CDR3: TGTGCCAAAATCGCCCGTGGCTACACCTTC. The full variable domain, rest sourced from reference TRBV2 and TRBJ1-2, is EPEVTQTPSHQVTQMGQEVILRCVPISNHLYFYWYRQILGQKVEFLVSFYNNEISEKSEIFDDQFSVERPDGSNFTLKIRSTKLEDSAMYFCAKIARGYTFGSGTRLTVV.

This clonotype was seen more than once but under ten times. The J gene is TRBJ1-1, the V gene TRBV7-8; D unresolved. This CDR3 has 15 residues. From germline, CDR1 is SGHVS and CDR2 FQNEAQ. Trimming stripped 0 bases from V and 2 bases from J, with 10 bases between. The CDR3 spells CASSLAPPGNTEAFF. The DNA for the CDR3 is TGTGCCAGCAGCTTAGCGCCCCCGGGTAACACTGAAGCTTTCTTT. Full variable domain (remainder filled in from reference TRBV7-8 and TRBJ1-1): GAGVSQSPRYKVAKRGQDVALRCDPISGHVSLFWYQQALGQGPEFLTYFQNEAQLDKSGLPSDRFFAERPEGSVSTLKIQRTQQEDSAVYLCASSLAPPGNTEAFFGQGTRLTVV.

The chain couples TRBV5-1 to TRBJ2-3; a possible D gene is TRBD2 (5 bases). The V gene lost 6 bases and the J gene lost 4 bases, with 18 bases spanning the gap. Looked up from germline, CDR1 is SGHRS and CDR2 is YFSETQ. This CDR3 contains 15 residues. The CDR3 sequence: CASKYRDKNSDTQYF. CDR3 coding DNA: TGCGCCAGCAAATACCGGGATAAAAACTCAGATACGCAGTATTTT.

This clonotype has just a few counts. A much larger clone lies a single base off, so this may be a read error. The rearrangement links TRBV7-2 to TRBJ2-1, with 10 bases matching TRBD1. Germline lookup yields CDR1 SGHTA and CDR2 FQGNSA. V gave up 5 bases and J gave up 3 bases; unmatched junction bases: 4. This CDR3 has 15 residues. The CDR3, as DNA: TGTGCCAGCAGCCCCAGGACAGGGGGCTACAATGAGCAGTTCTTC. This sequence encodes CASSPRTGGYNEQFF.

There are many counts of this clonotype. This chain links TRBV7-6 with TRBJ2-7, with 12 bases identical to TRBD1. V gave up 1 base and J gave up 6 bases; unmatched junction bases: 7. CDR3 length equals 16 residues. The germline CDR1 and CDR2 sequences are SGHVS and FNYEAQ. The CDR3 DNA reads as TGTGCCAGCAGCTTAGGGGTCGGGACAGGGGGCTCCGAGCAGTACTTC. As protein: CASSLGVGTGGSEQYF.

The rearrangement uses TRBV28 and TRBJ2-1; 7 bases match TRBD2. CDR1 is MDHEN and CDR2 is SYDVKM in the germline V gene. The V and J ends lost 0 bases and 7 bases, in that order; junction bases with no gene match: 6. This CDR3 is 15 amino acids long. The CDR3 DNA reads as TGTGCCAGCAGTTTATGGGTGGGAGGGAAGAATGAGCAGTTCTTC. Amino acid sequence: CASSLWVGGKNEQFF.